Presented here are 25 T cell receptor beta chains from one specimen sequenced in a study of Ad26.COV2.S vaccination and SARS-CoV-2 variants. TCRdb keeps only in-frame clones here, not all; method: immunoSEQ multiplex PCR. The table has roughly 40,000 clones, roughly 84% seen once. Sequencing was performed on peripheral blood, taken after recovery from COVID-19. These receptors all come from a human donor who had recovered from COVID-19.

The table lists this clone with a count of one. The chain combines TRBV6-2 or TRBV6-3 with TRBJ1-1, with D hard to call. Per germline, CDR1 MNHEY and CDR2 SVGEGT. V lost 0 bases and J 3 bases, leaving 5 bases between the germline ends. The CDR3 runs to 13 residues. The DNA of the CDR3 is TGTGCCAGCAGTTACTCGGTGGACACTGAAGCTTTCTTT. Residues: CASSYSVDTEAFF.

CDR3 nucleotide sequence: TGTGCCAGCAGCCCTCGACTAGCGGGGGACGAGCAGTACTTC. Its translation: CASSPRLAGDEQYF. The genes are TRBV3-1 (or the pseudogene TRBV3-2) and TRBJ2-7; 12 bases are shared with TRBD2. The CDR3 sequence is 14 residues long. Per germline, CDR1 LGHDT and CDR2 YNNKEL (reference sequence). V gave up 4 bases and J gave up 5 bases; unmatched junction bases: 3.

V gene TRBV11-2 combines with J gene TRBJ1-2, with D unresolved. V dropped 5 bases and J dropped 6 bases, with 16 bases sitting between them. Germline lookup yields CDR1 SGHAT and CDR2 FQNNGV. The CDR3 covers 14 residues. CDR3 DNA sequence: TGTGCCAGCAGCCCGTGGGCGGGCATGGATGGCTACACCTTC. Translation gives CASSPWAGMDGYTF.

This clone was observed once. The chain recombines TRBV30 with TRBJ2-3, with a possible D match to TRBD2 (5 bases). The V end was cut by 2 bases, the J end by 0 bases, with 12 bases between. CDR3 length equals 15 residues. CDR1 GTSNPN and CDR2 SVGIG come from the germline V gene (reference sequence). CDR3 sequence: CAWSLPSGSTDTQYF. The CDR3, as DNA: TGTGCCTGGAGTCTCCCGAGCGGAAGCACAGATACGCAGTATTTT. The entire variable domain, with the rest obtained from reference TRBV30 and TRBJ2-3, is as follows: SQTIHQWPATLVQPVGSPLSLECTVEGTSNPNLYWYRQAAGRGLQLLFYSVGIGQISSEVPQNLSASRPQDRQFILSSKKLLLSDSGFYLCAWSLPSGSTDTQYFGPGTRLTVL.

This sequence joins TRBV9 and TRBJ1-3; D perhaps matches TRBD1 (5 bases). Per germline, CDR1 SGDLS and CDR2 YYNGEE. Trimming pared 0 bases from V and 4 bases from J, leaving 14 bases between. This CDR3 is built from 16 residues. The CDR3 nucleotides are TGTGCCAGCAGCGTAGGCGGTCAGGGCAGAGGAAACACCATATATTTT. Amino acid sequence: CASSVGGQGRGNTIYF.

The chain recombines TRBV5-1 with TRBJ1-1; 8 nucleotides agree with TRBD1. V was clipped by 5 bases and J by 5 bases; unmatched bases: 14. CDR1 is SGHRS, CDR2 YFSETQ, per germline. The CDR3 is 16 amino acids. CDR3 loop: CASRWGPGGRETEAFF. The CDR3 nucleotides read TGCGCCAGCAGGTGGGGACCAGGGGGCAGGGAAACTGAAGCTTTCTTT.

The gene calls are TRBV24-1 and TRBJ1-2, with 10 bases that match TRBD1. CDR3 length equals 15 residues. Germline values: CDR1 KGHDR, CDR2 SFDVKD. Trimming at V came to 6 bases and at J to 3 bases, leaving 6 bases not matched to a gene. CDR3: CATSRTGGRDYGYTF. The CDR3 DNA is TGTGCCACCAGTCGGACAGGGGGACGGGACTATGGCTACACCTTC.

DNA for the CDR3: TGTGCCTGGACCACGTCCCTGCGGAGGACACCCCTCCACTTT. Protein product: CAWTTSLRRTPLHF. The rearrangement links TRBV30 to TRBJ1-6; D unresolved. CDR3 length equals 14 residues. The germline V gene has CDR1 GTSNPN and CDR2 SVGIG (reference sequence). The V end was cut by 4 bases, the J end by 11 bases, with 18 bases between.

V gene TRBV5-5 combines with J gene TRBJ1-1; D ambiguous. The CDR3 runs to 13 residues. Germline V gives CDR1 SGHKS, CDR2 YYEKEE (reference sequence). Trimming left V 1 base short and J 4 bases short, with 8 bases between. CDR3 sequence reads: CASSLRPSTEAFF. The CDR3 nucleotides read TGTGCCAGCAGCTTGAGGCCGAGCACTGAAGCTTTCTTT.

The chain combines TRBV2 with TRBJ2-5; tentative D call: TRBD1 (6 bases). The germline CDR1 and CDR2 sequences are SNHLY and FYNNEI. Trimming removed 7 bases at V and 5 bases at J, with 11 bases between. This CDR3 has 12 amino acids. CDR3 sequence: CASNRVRETQYF. CDR3 DNA sequence: TGTGCCAGCAACAGGGTTCGGGAGACCCAGTACTTC.

The chain joins TRBV7-2 to TRBJ2-2; D may be TRBD2 (6 bases). The CDR3 runs to 14 residues. Germline CDR1 reads SGHTA; CDR2 reads FQGNSA. The V gene lost 3 bases and the J gene lost 9 bases, with 14 bases spanning the gap. The chain's CDR3 is CASSFGDSSRELFF. CDR3 nucleotides: TGTGCCAGCAGCTTTGGGGACTCAAGTCGGGAGCTGTTTTTT. The full variable domain, its missing parts supplied by reference TRBV7-2 and TRBJ2-2, is GAGVSQSPSNKVTEKGKDVELRCDPISGHTALYWYRQSLGQGLEFLIYFQGNSAPDKSGLPSDRFSAERTGGSVSTLTIQRTQQEDSAVYLCASSFGDSSRELFFGEGSRLTVL.

This chain connects TRBV5-5 to TRBJ2-3, with 9 bases aligning to TRBD2. V was clipped by 1 base and J by 5 bases; unmatched bases: 11. The CDR3 covers 17 residues. Germline CDR1 is SGHKS and CDR2 is YYEKEE (reference sequence). The CDR3 spells CASSLFSTSGWQDTQYF. In DNA, the CDR3 is TGTGCCAGCAGCTTGTTTTCTACTAGCGGGTGGCAAGATACGCAGTATTTT. Together with reference TRBV5-5 and TRBJ2-3, the CDR3 gives the full variable domain: DAGVTQSPTHLIKTRGQQVTLRCSPISGHKSVSWYQQVLGQGPQFIFQYYEKEERGRGNFPDRFSARQFPNYSSELNVNALLLGDSALYLCASSLFSTSGWQDTQYFGPGTRLTVL.

The V and J genes are TRBV18 and TRBJ1-3, with a tentative D call TRBD1 (5 bases). CDR3 length equals 17 residues. Trimming stripped 3 bases from V and 0 bases from J, with 15 bases between. CDR1 KGHSH and CDR2 LQKENI come from the germline V gene. The CDR3 region has the DNA TGTGCCAGCTCACCCTCCCCCGGGACTGCCTCTGGAAACACCATATATTTT. Protein sequence: CASSPSPGTASGNTIYF.

This chain links TRBV12-3 or TRBV12-4 with TRBJ1-1; D remains unclear. The CDR3 covers 12 residues. Trimming stripped 3 bases from V and 5 bases from J, with 7 bases between. The CDR3 nucleotides are TGTGCCAGCAGTTTTGTCTGGACTGAAGCTTTCTTT. Amino acids: CASSFVWTEAFF.

This chain connects TRBV12-3 or TRBV12-4 to TRBJ2-7, with 10 bases identical to TRBD2. The CDR3 totals 13 residues. V shed 8 bases, J shed 3 bases, and the junction held 4 bases outside the gene matches. The CDR3 is CASGGLAVYEQYF. The CDR3 bases are TGTGCCAGCGGCGGACTAGCGGTCTACGAGCAGTACTTC.

The chain combines TRBV18 with TRBJ2-3, with D possibly matching TRBD1 (6 bases). The length of the CDR3 is 15 residues. V was cut by 1 base and J by 0 bases, with 8 bases left in between. Germline CDR1 KGHSH, CDR2 LQKENI. CDR3 residues: CASSPRTASTDTQYF. The CDR3 region has the DNA TGTGCCAGCTCACCACGGACAGCCAGCACAGATACGCAGTATTTT.

The chain has TRBV30 and TRBJ1-4; 8 bases fit TRBD1. Germline loops: CDR1 GTSNPN, CDR2 SVGIG (reference sequence). This CDR3 is 15 amino acids long. Trimming at V came to 1 base and at J to 7 bases, leaving 8 bases not matched to a gene. The CDR3, as DNA: TGTGCCTGGAGTGGCCGACAGGGGATAGGTGAAAAACTGTTTTTT. Translating it yields CAWSGRQGIGEKLFF. Drawing the rest from reference TRBV30 and TRBJ1-4, the complete variable domain is SQTIHQWPATLVQPVGSPLSLECTVEGTSNPNLYWYRQAAGRGLQLLFYSVGIGQISSEVPQNLSASRPQDRQFILSSKKLLLSDSGFYLCAWSGRQGIGEKLFFGSGTQLSVL.

The chain links TRBV3-1 (or the pseudogene TRBV3-2) to TRBJ1-1; D is perhaps TRBD1 (6 bases). V lost 2 bases to trimming and J lost 8 bases, with 15 bases between them. The CDR3 runs to 14 residues. Germline loops: CDR1 LGHDT, CDR2 YNNKEL (reference sequence). The CDR3 DNA is TGTGCCAGCAGCCAACCGGGGACACCTCACGAAGCTTTCTTT. Protein sequence: CASSQPGTPHEAFF.

This clone was picked up a small number of times. The V gene is TRBV14, the J gene TRBJ2-5, with 10 bases lining up with TRBD2. The CDR3 totals 16 residues. The germline gives CDR1 SGHDN, CDR2 FVKESK. V trimming: 6 bases; J trimming: 4 bases; junction bases outside the gene matches: 11. The CDR3 here is CASSRPGLARGETQYF. The CDR3 nucleotides read TGTGCCAGCAGTCGACCGGGACTAGCGAGGGGAGAGACCCAGTACTTC.

The rearrangement links TRBV7-6 to TRBJ1-6, with unresolved D. V was cut by 1 base and J by 11 bases, with 21 bases left in between. There are 17 residues in the CDR3. Germline V gene data show CDR1 as SGHVS and CDR2 as FNYEAQ. CDR3 amino acids: CASSLDSPLGSPPPLHF. As DNA, the CDR3 is TGTGCCAGCAGCTTAGACAGTCCCCTAGGGTCCCCCCCACCCCTCCACTTT.

The chain couples TRBV11-1 to TRBJ2-3; D ambiguous. V was pared by 8 bases and J by 14 bases, with 17 bases between. This CDR3 is 11 amino acids long. Germline CDR1 reads SGHAT; CDR2 reads FQDESV (reference sequence). The CDR3 reads CASRRSISVYF. In DNA form, the CDR3 reads TGTGCCAGCCGACGGTCAATATCGGTGTATTTT.

The CDR3 DNA is TGTGCCACCAGCAGGAGGGCGACTATACCCGAGCAGTACTTC. This translates into CATSRRATIPEQYF. The chain is built from TRBV15 and TRBJ2-7, with TRBD2 as a possible D gene (5 bases). The length of the CDR3 is 14 residues. In germline, CDR1 is LNHNV, CDR2 YYDKDF (reference sequence). Trimming shortened V by 3 bases and J by 6 bases, and 15 bases separated the two germline ends.

J is TRBJ1-2 and V is TRBV20-1, with D tentatively TRBD1 (5 bases). The CDR3 covers 13 residues. The germline gives CDR1 DFQATT, CDR2 SNEGSKA (reference sequence). V was clipped by 3 bases and J by 5 bases, with 13 bases between them. DNA for the CDR3: TGCAGTGCTAGTCCCCAGGGAACATATGGCTACACCTTC. This translates into CSASPQGTYGYTF.

The V gene is TRBV29-1, the J gene TRBJ1-1; D gene uncertain. Trimming took 2 bases from V and 0 from J, leaving 7 bases between them. Germline CDR1 SQVTM, CDR2 ANQGSEA. The CDR3 loop spans 13 amino acids. CDR3 coding DNA: TGCAGCGTTGAAATCACAGTGAACACTGAAGCTTTCTTT. Translating gives CSVEITVNTEAFF.

This chain joins TRBV6-5 and TRBJ1-2; 7 positions match TRBD1. CDR3 length: 16 residues. CDR1 is MNHEY and CDR2 is SVGAGI in the germline V gene. The V gene end was trimmed by 2 bases and the J gene end by 5 bases; junction bases not matched to a gene: 11. The CDR3 sequence is CASSYKRTGGGYGYTF. CDR3 nucleotide sequence: TGTGCCAGCAGTTACAAAAGGACAGGAGGGGGGTATGGCTACACCTTC.